These T cell receptor beta chains were read from a single sample in a study of T cell responses to AZD1222 COVID-19 vaccine. TCRdb's copy holds only in-frame clones and misses some; the assay was immunoSEQ multiplex PCR. Of about 130,000 clones in the sample, 80% to 90% were seen once. The specimen was peripheral blood, collected on day 0 of AZD1222 vaccination. The receptors stem from an adult in good health. Each CDR3 is given with its conserved first and last residue. D genes are given only for firm matches. Clone size, where shown, is once, few, many, or a class for clones that have expanded.

j_call clone_size v_call cdr3_length d_call cdr3_aa cdr3_nt
TRBJ1-1 NA TRBV9 13 NA CASSVASEGEAFF TGTGCCAGCAGCGTAGCCTCAGAGGGCGAAGCTTTCTTT
TRBJ2-2 NA TRBV19 13 NA CASSISGPGELFF TGTGCCAGTAGTATATCGGGGCCCGGGGAGCTGTTTTTT
TRBJ2-5 NA TRBV28 14 TRBD2 CASSPAGGGETQYF TGTGCCAGCAGTCCAGCGGGGGGAGGGGAGACCCAGTACTTC
TRBJ2-1 NA TRBV12-3/TRBV12-4 12 NA CASSYREWEQFF TGTGCCAGCAGTTACAGGGAGTGGGAGCAGTTCTTC
TRBJ2-5 NA TRBV9 16 TRBD2 CASSVSGTSGQETQYF TGTGCCAGCAGCGTCTCCGGGACTAGCGGCCAAGAGACCCAGTACTTC
TRBJ1-2 NA TRBV30 15 NA CAWSVSLGSSYGYTF TGTGCCTGGAGTGTAAGCCTGGGGTCCTCCTATGGCTACACCTTC
TRBJ2-5 NA TRBV10-3 13 TRBD2 CAIRAGGEETQYF TGTGCCATCAGGGCCGGGGGGGAAGAGACCCAGTACTTC
TRBJ2-3 NA TRBV28 19 TRBD2 CASSSAHGGGLAGGDTQYF TGTGCCAGCAGTTCCGCTCACGGGGGTGGACTAGCGGGGGGAGATACGCAGTATTTT
TRBJ2-1 NA TRBV6-5 16 NA CASSYSSGGGSNEQFF TGTGCCAGCAGTTACTCGAGCGGCGGGGGCTCCAATGAGCAGTTCTTC
TRBJ2-3 few TRBV19 13 TRBD2 CASTTSGADTQYF TGTGCCTCAACGACTAGCGGGGCAGATACGCAGTATTTT
TRBJ1-6 NA TRBV27 16 NA CASSLSIPGNGSPLHF TGTGCCAGCAGTTTATCGATTCCAGGGAACGGGTCACCCCTCCACTTT
TRBJ1-1 once TRBV9 13 NA CASSVEVYTEAFF TGTGCCAGCAGCGTAGAAGTCTACACTGAAGCTTTCTTT
TRBJ2-1 once TRBV5-1 17 NA CASSLASGLRSYNEQFF TGCGCCAGCAGCTTGGCGAGTGGCCTCAGGTCCTACAATGAGCAGTTCTTC
TRBJ2-5 NA TRBV10-2 14 NA CASSGATRKETQYF TGCGCCAGCAGTGGGGCAACTAGAAAAGAGACCCAGTACTTC
TRBJ2-1 NA TRBV24-1 11 NA CATSDRNEQFF TGTGCCACCAGTGACAGGAACGAGCAGTTCTTC
TRBJ1-2 NA TRBV10-2 17 TRBD1 CASSKLTGTSLEDGYTF TGCGCCAGCAGTAAGCTGACAGGGACGAGTCTTGAGGATGGCTACACCTTC
TRBJ2-1 NA TRBV6-1 16 NA CASSETVPYSYNEQFF TGTGCCAGCAGTGAAACGGTCCCTTACTCCTACAATGAGCAGTTCTTC
TRBJ1-5 NA TRBV2 14 NA CASTDSVSNQPQHF TGTGCCAGCACGGACAGTGTCAGCAATCAGCCCCAGCATTTT
TRBJ1-4 NA TRBV25-1 15 NA CASSELDRVNEKLFF TGTGCCAGCAGTGAATTGGACAGAGTTAATGAAAAACTGTTTTTT
TRBJ2-5 NA TRBV28 15 TRBD2 CASRASGGPQETQYF TGTGCCAGCAGAGCCAGCGGGGGCCCCCAAGAGACCCAGTACTTC
TRBJ2-3 NA TRBV7-9 14 TRBD1 CASSRTGSTDTQYF TGTGCCAGCAGCAGGACAGGGAGCACAGATACGCAGTATTTT
TRBJ2-7 few TRBV9 13 NA CASSVDGLYEQYF TGTGCCAGCAGCGTAGATGGTCTCTACGAGCAGTACTTC
TRBJ1-5 NA TRBV6-5 15 NA CASSYSLLSGQPQHF TGTGCCAGCAGTTACTCCCTCCTCTCAGGTCAGCCCCAGCATTTT
TRBJ1-2 NA TRBV18 14 NA CASSSGFNRYGYTF TGTGCCAGCTCGTCAGGGTTTAACCGCTATGGCTACACCTTC
TRBJ1-1 few TRBV27 15 NA CASSLSTLAHTEAFF TGTGCCAGCAGTTTATCGACGCTGGCACACACTGAAGCTTTCTTT
TRBJ1-4 NA TRBV15 11 NA CATSRGEKLFF TGTGCCACCAGCAGAGGTGAAAAACTGTTTTTT
TRBJ2-2 NA TRBV19 18 TRBD1 CASLRRGQGEGNTGELFF TGTGCCAGTCTCCGACGAGGACAGGGGGAGGGAAACACCGGGGAGCTGTTTTTT
TRBJ2-7 NA TRBV7-2 14 NA CASSLWRGPYEQYF TGTGCCAGCAGCTTATGGCGGGGGCCCTACGAGCAGTACTTC
TRBJ1-5 NA TRBV28 12 NA CASRISNQPQHF TGTGCCAGCAGAATCAGCAATCAGCCCCAGCATTTT
TRBJ1-5 once TRBV19 13 TRBD1 CASRWDRGQPQHF TGTGCCAGTAGGTGGGACAGGGGTCAGCCCCAGCATTTT
TRBJ1-6 NA TRBV4-3 16 NA CASGSFGGVQNSPLHF TGCGCCAGCGGGTCGTTTGGGGGTGTCCAGAATTCACCCCTCCACTTT
TRBJ2-5 once TRBV24-1 16 TRBD2 CATSEKGRLAAETQYF TGTGCCACCAGTGAAAAGGGTAGGCTAGCGGCAGAGACCCAGTACTTC
TRBJ1-2 NA TRBV5-8 14 NA CASSFPDRNYGYTF TGTGCCAGCAGCTTTCCCGACAGAAACTATGGCTACACCTTC
TRBJ2-7 NA TRBV30 14 TRBD1 CAWSTGTGAYEQYF TGTGCCTGGAGTACCGGGACAGGAGCCTACGAGCAGTACTTC
TRBJ2-3 NA TRBV7-2 16 TRBD2 CASSLAFSGGVNTQYF TGTGCCAGCAGCTTAGCTTTTAGCGGGGGGGTAAATACGCAGTATTTT
TRBJ1-1 NA TRBV10-3 13 NA CATTGSERGSAFF TGTGCCACGACGGGGTCTGAAAGGGGTAGTGCTTTCTTT
TRBJ2-1 NA TRBV11-2 14 NA CASSFRDGNNEQFF TGTGCCAGCAGCTTCCGGGACGGAAACAATGAGCAGTTCTTC
TRBJ1-4 NA TRBV4-1 15 TRBD1 CASSQIQGAFEKLFF TGCGCCAGCAGCCAGATACAGGGGGCGTTTGAAAAACTGTTTTTT
TRBJ2-5 NA TRBV7-8 13 NA CASSGGVTVTQYF TGTGCCAGCAGTGGCGGGGTCACGGTGACCCAGTACTTC